Listed here are 24 T cell receptor beta chains from one sample, sequenced in a study of blood T cell repertoires in COVID-19 (dated by TCRdb to the early 2020s). To prepare the library, the immunoSEQ multiplex PCR assay was applied. TCRdb took over this immuneACCESS table, retaining in-frame rearrangements with V and J assigned. Such tables are incomplete; in checked studies, under half of the missing clones stem from an unresolved V gene, and the remainder is unexplained. The sample includes 200,000 or so clones, with around 86% observed a single time. The ten largest clones take up around 5.7% of the sample. Sequencing was done on a sample of peripheral blood. Receptor source: a man aged 80 or over with acute or convalescent COVID-19.

J is TRBJ2-1 and V is TRBV18, with a weak D call TRBD2 (5 bases). This CDR3 region has 15 residues. Germline lookup yields CDR1 KGHSH and CDR2 LQKENI. Trimming stripped 5 bases from V and 1 base from J, with 12 bases between. CDR3 DNA sequence: TGTGCCAGCTCATCCCGGACGGGGTCCTACAATGAGCAGTTCTTC. It yields the protein CASSSRTGSYNEQFF.

The chain combines TRBV7-2 with TRBJ1-2; D gene unclear. Germline loops: CDR1 SGHTA, CDR2 FQGNSA. Trimming took 6 bases from V and 4 from J, leaving 12 bases between them. The CDR3 is made up of 13 amino acids. The CDR3 here is CASRTPGFYGYTF. CDR3 coding DNA: TGTGCCAGCAGGACCCCGGGGTTCTATGGCTACACCTTC.

This chain links TRBV2 with TRBJ2-5; D is perhaps TRBD1 (6 bases). This CDR3 contains 15 residues. Germline lookup yields CDR1 SNHLY and CDR2 FYNNEI. V lost 7 bases, J lost 9 bases, and 24 bases lay in between. This CDR3 reads CASTLDRTIGTAQYF. The CDR3 DNA follows: TGTGCCAGCACCCTAGACAGGACAATCGGTACGGCCCAGTACTTC.

The chain joins TRBV2 to TRBJ1-3; 8 bases align to TRBD1. This CDR3 is 16 amino acids long. Germline V gene data show CDR1 as SNHLY and CDR2 as FYNNEI. V was pared by 8 bases and J by 3 bases, with 12 bases of the junction left unmatched. The CDR3 sequence: CASCALGTGGGNTIYF. The CDR3 DNA is TGTGCCAGCTGTGCCCTTGGGACAGGAGGTGGAAACACCATATATTTT.

The chain links TRBV7-2 to TRBJ2-1; the D gene is possibly TRBD2 (6 bases). CDR1 and CDR2 from the germline V gene are SGHTA and FQGNSA. Trimming took 1 base from V and 7 from J, leaving 14 bases between them. The CDR3 consists of 15 residues. CDR3 in amino acids: CASSLGAGRGNEQFF. CDR3 sequence (DNA): TGTGCCAGCAGCTTAGGGGCGGGGCGGGGAAATGAGCAGTTCTTC.

The DNA of the CDR3 is TGTGCCAGCACCCTTACGGGACAGAACTATGGCTACACCTTC. This sequence encodes CASTLTGQNYGYTF. The rearrangement uses TRBV7-2 and TRBJ1-2; 7 nucleotides line up with TRBD1. Unmatched junction bases numbered 7, after V lost 7 bases and J lost 2 bases. Germline values: CDR1 SGHTA, CDR2 FQGNSA. The CDR3 loop spans 14 amino acids.

The chain links TRBV4-2 to TRBJ2-7, with D perhaps matching TRBD2 (6 bases). This CDR3 has 16 amino acids. Trimming shortened V by 0 bases and J by 0 bases, and 12 bases separated the two germline ends. Looked up from germline, CDR1 is LGHNA and CDR2 is YNFKEQ. The CDR3 here is CASSQDKWRGSYEQYF. CDR3 DNA: TGTGCCAGCAGCCAAGATAAGTGGCGGGGCTCCTACGAGCAGTACTTC.

The chain has TRBV5-1 and TRBJ1-2; D uncertain. This CDR3 region has 13 residues. Trimming stripped 6 bases from V and 4 bases from J, with 13 bases between. The germline V gene has CDR1 SGHRS and CDR2 YFSETQ. In nucleotides, the CDR3 is TGCGCCAGCACCCTGTCGGGGTTCTATGGCTACACCTTC. Translating gives CASTLSGFYGYTF.

V usage is TRBV5-6 and J usage is TRBJ2-3; maybe TRBD2 (5 bases). Germline CDR1 is SGHDT and CDR2 is YYEEEE. This CDR3 is 16 amino acids long. Trimming took 3 bases from V and 2 from J, leaving 16 bases between them. The CDR3 DNA is TGTGCCAGCAGCTCGTATGGGAGCCCCAACACAGATACGCAGTATTTT. Translating it yields CASSSYGSPNTDTQYF.

A note on this clone: This sample also contains other DNA sequences that code for the same CDR3. V is TRBV7-2 and J is TRBJ2-7, with D possibly TRBD2 on 6 matching bases. This CDR3 contains 15 residues. The V and J ends lost 1 base and 3 bases respectively, with 13 bases between them. Germline V gene sequence: CDR1 SGHTA, CDR2 FQGNSA. The CDR3 region is CASSLGPGDFYEQYV. For the CDR3, the DNA is TGTGCCAGCAGCTTAGGGCCGGGAGATTTCTACGAGCAGTACGTC.

The chain recombines TRBV19 with TRBJ2-1, with TRBD2 matching over 7 bases. With 0 bases clipped from V and 1 base from J, the junction kept 6 bases outside the gene matches. The CDR3 covers 17 residues. Germline loops: CDR1 LNHDA, CDR2 SQIVND (reference sequence). The CDR3 is CASSIDFGGGSYNEQFF. The CDR3 nucleotides are TGTGCCAGTAGTATAGATTTTGGGGGAGGGTCCTACAATGAGCAGTTCTTC.

Only one count was recorded for this clone. V is TRBV5-1 and J is TRBJ1-5; a possible D gene is TRBD1 (6 bases). Germline V gene data show CDR1 as SGHRS and CDR2 as YFSETQ. V was pared by 2 bases and J by 8 bases, with 17 bases between. CDR3 length: 15 amino acids. The CDR3 sequence is CASSLGTSIPEPQHF. The CDR3 DNA follows: TGCGCCAGCAGCTTAGGGACATCAATACCAGAGCCCCAGCATTTT.

The chain carries TRBV30 and TRBJ1-2; no clear D. The germline V gene encodes CDR1 GTSNPN and CDR2 SVGIG (reference sequence). This CDR3 contains 16 residues. With 0 bases removed from V and 0 bases from J, the gap between germline ends came to 14 bases. CDR3 loop: CAWSVLGGVSNYGYTF. CDR3 nucleotides: TGTGCCTGGAGTGTACTCGGCGGGGTTTCTAACTATGGCTACACCTTC.

The chain combines TRBV14 with TRBJ2-3; D not certain. CDR3 length equals 15 residues. Germline CDR1 reads SGHDN; CDR2 reads FVKESK. V dropped 1 base and J dropped 3 bases, with 11 bases sitting between them. CDR3 coding DNA: TGTGCCAGCAGCCAAGGGGCTCCAATGACAGATACGCAGTATTTT. It yields the protein CASSQGAPMTDTQYF.

V gene TRBV24-1 combines with J gene TRBJ2-2, with 8 bases lining up with TRBD1. Germline V gene sequence: CDR1 KGHDR, CDR2 SFDVKD. V trimming: 4 bases; J trimming: 1 base; junction bases outside the gene matches: 4. CDR3 length: 16 residues. CDR3: CATSEAGTGNTGELFF. CDR3 nucleotide sequence: TGTGCCACCAGTGAGGCCGGGACAGGGAACACCGGGGAGCTGTTTTTT.

The J gene is TRBJ2-7, the V gene TRBV27, with 9 bases fitting TRBD2. Germline-derived CDR1 and CDR2 are MNHEY and SMNVEV (reference sequence). The CDR3 covers 16 residues. Unmatched junction bases numbered 12, after V lost 3 bases and J lost 6 bases. The CDR3: CASSFLPHSGSSEQYV. The CDR3 DNA reads as TGTGCCAGCAGTTTTTTGCCCCATAGCGGGAGCAGCGAGCAGTACGTC.

This chain links TRBV14 with TRBJ1-1; D is undetermined. CDR3 size: 14 residues. V lost 0 bases, J lost 7 bases, and 12 bases lay in between. CDR1 is SGHDN and CDR2 is FVKESK in the germline V gene. The CDR3 sequence is CASSQDLSRREAFF. DNA of the CDR3: TGTGCCAGCAGCCAAGATCTATCCAGGCGTGAAGCTTTCTTT.

The gene calls are TRBV7-9 and TRBJ2-1; 8 bases are a match to TRBD2. The CDR3 sequence is 12 residues long. Germline lookup yields CDR1 SEHNR and CDR2 FQNEAQ (reference sequence). Unmatched junction bases numbered 9, after V lost 7 bases and J lost 13 bases. In DNA, the CDR3 is TGTGCCAGCACCCCTACCGGGAGGGAACAGTTCTTC. Its translation: CASTPTGREQFF.

The rearrangement joins TRBV19 to TRBJ1-5, with no clear D. Trimming left V 6 bases short and J 3 bases short, with 12 bases between. This CDR3 comprises 14 residues. In germline, CDR1 is LNHDA, CDR2 SQIVND (reference sequence). CDR3 region: CASSLRDFNQPQHF. The CDR3 DNA reads TGTGCCAGTAGCCTTCGGGATTTCAATCAGCCCCAGCATTTT.

This clone has a single count. The rearrangement uses TRBV7-9 and TRBJ2-1; 9 positions agree with TRBD1. The germline V gene encodes CDR1 SEHNR and CDR2 FQNEAQ (reference sequence). The CDR3 covers 14 residues. J gave up 6 bases and V 5 bases, and 5 bases lay outside the gene matches. In DNA, the CDR3 is TGTGCCAGCAGCACCTGGACAGGGGTCAATGAGCAGTTCTTC. As protein: CASSTWTGVNEQFF.

The chain uses TRBV24-1 and TRBJ2-1, with D unresolved. Germline V CDR1 and CDR2: KGHDR, SFDVKD. The CDR3 extends over 11 amino acids. The germline V and J ends were trimmed by 5 bases and 6 bases, with 4 bases remaining between them. CDR3 in amino acids: CATSVSNEQFF. The CDR3 DNA follows: TGTGCCACCAGTGTTAGCAATGAGCAGTTCTTC.

The chain employs TRBV6-1 and TRBJ2-3, with D possibly TRBD2 on 5 matching bases. Germline V gene sequence: CDR1 MNHNS, CDR2 SASEGT. The CDR3 contains 16 residues. V shed 3 bases and J shed 0 bases, with 13 bases lying between them. The CDR3 DNA follows: TGTGCCAGCAGTGATGGGCTAGCCAAGAGCACAGATACGCAGTATTTT. Its protein is CASSDGLAKSTDTQYF.

V gene TRBV24-1 combines with J gene TRBJ2-5; D is perhaps TRBD2 (5 bases). CDR1 and CDR2 (germline): KGHDR, SFDVKD. CDR3 length: 16 residues. With 1 base removed from V and 5 bases from J, the gap between germline ends came to 16 bases. The CDR3 nucleotides are TGTGCCACCAGTGATTTTGTAGTGGGTGGGAGCGAGACCCAGTACTTC. Encoded protein: CATSDFVVGGSETQYF.

This chain links TRBV14 with TRBJ1-2, with D perhaps TRBD1 (5 bases). Germline V CDR1 and CDR2: SGHDN, FVKESK. V shed 1 base and J shed 5 bases, with 8 bases lying between them. CDR3 length: 13 amino acids. CDR3 protein: CASSQGGFYGYTF. The CDR3 DNA sequence: TGTGCCAGCAGCCAAGGGGGCTTTTATGGCTACACCTTC.